One sample yielded the 32 T cell receptor beta chains listed below, sequenced in a study of vaccination and CD4 T cells after COVID-19. As to treatment: approximately 9-day PBMC culture with coronavirus spike peptide pools or control peptides (ViraFEST assay). Cultured CD4+ T-cell DNA underwent Oncomine TCR Beta short-read sequencing. TCRdb reanalysed the PCR reads using MiXCR and keeps one entry per CDR3 protein. This table holds over 10,000 distinct CDR3 sequences, around 50% found once. The antigens these receptors bind are not known. The source material was CD4+ T cells from blood, cultured in vitro. The receptors derive from a human donor who had recovered from COVID-19.

This chain joins TRBV7-3 and TRBJ2-2; the match to TRBD2 covers 8 bases. Germline CDR1 SGHTA, CDR2 FQGTGA. V trimming: 0 bases; J trimming: 6 bases; junction bases outside the gene matches: 0. The CDR3 covers 14 residues. This chain's CDR3 is CASSLTREAGELFF. The CDR3 nucleotides are TGTGCCAGCAGCTTAACGCGGGAGGCCGGGGAGCTGTTTTTT.

The chain has TRBV4-2 and TRBJ1-1; 7 bases agree with TRBD1. Per the germline V gene, CDR1 is LGHNA and CDR2 is YNFKEQ. The CDR3 has 18 amino acids. The J segment lost 4 bases and the V segment lost 3 bases, leaving 17 bases of the junction unmatched. This CDR3 is CASSHKANRDSGGTEAFF. DNA for the CDR3: TGTGCCAGCAGCCACAAGGCAAATCGGGACAGCGGAGGCACTGAAGCTTTCTTT.

This rearrangement joins TRBV10-3 to TRBJ2-3, with D uncertain. The V end was cut by 4 bases, the J end by 0 bases, with 5 bases between. Germline loops: CDR1 ENHRY, CDR2 SYGVKD. There are 13 residues in the CDR3. The CDR3 DNA sequence: TGTGCCATCAGTGGGCCTAGCACAGATACGCAGTATTTT. Its translation: CAISGPSTDTQYF.

This sequence joins TRBV6-5 and TRBJ1-2; tentative D call: TRBD1 (5 bases). V lost 2 bases and J lost 0, with 13 bases in between. Looked up from germline, CDR1 is MNHEY and CDR2 is SVGAGI. The CDR3 extends over 16 amino acids. CDR3 DNA sequence: TGTGCCAGCAGTTACGAATATAGGGGCTCTAACTATGGCTACACCTTC. This codes for CASSYEYRGSNYGYTF.

The V call is TRBV6-1, the J call TRBJ1-1; D perhaps matches TRBD1 (5 bases). The V gene's germline CDR1 is MNHNS and CDR2 SASEGT. This CDR3 has 13 residues. Trimming pared 6 bases from V and 1 base from J, leaving 9 bases between. The chain's CDR3 is CASSLDTNTEAFF. In nucleotides, the CDR3 is TGTGCCAGCAGCTTGGACACGAACACTGAAGCTTTCTTT.

The chain carries TRBV18 and TRBJ2-1; no reliable D call. The length of the CDR3 is 12 residues. The germline CDR1 and CDR2 sequences are KGHSH and LQKENI. V was trimmed by 3 bases and J by 6 bases, leaving 6 bases between them. The CDR3 bases are TGTGCCAGCTCACCCCCAGGCAATGAGCAGTTCTTC. It translates to CASSPPGNEQFF. The whole variable domain, filled in from reference TRBV18 and TRBJ2-1, reads NAGVMQNPRHLVRRRGQEARLRCSPMKGHSHVYWYRQLPEEGLKFMVYLQKENIIDESGMPKERFSAEFPKEGPSILRIQQVVRGDSAAYFCASSPPGNEQFFGPGTRLTVL.

This clonotype was detected a few times. The chain has TRBV6-1 and TRBJ1-1; 11 nucleotides match TRBD1. The V segment lost 6 bases and the J segment 5 bases; nucleotides outside the gene matches: 17. Germline V lookup: CDR1 MNHNS, CDR2 SASEGT. The CDR3 spans 18 residues. The CDR3 reads CASSNLPPDRGRNTEAFF. The CDR3 bases are TGTGCCAGCAGCAACCTGCCTCCGGACAGGGGGCGAAATACTGAAGCTTTCTTT.

The V call is TRBV20-1, the J call TRBJ2-3; the match to TRBD1 covers 8 bases. The CDR3 covers 14 residues. Losses at the gene ends were 5 bases for V and 3 bases for J; bases not matched to a gene: 7. Germline V CDR1 and CDR2: DFQATT, SNEGSKA (reference sequence). The DNA of the CDR3 is TGCAGTGCTGGAGTGACAGGGGAAACAGATACGCAGTATTTT. Translating it yields CSAGVTGETDTQYF.

The rearrangement joins TRBV29-1 to TRBJ1-1, with D perhaps TRBD1 (6 bases). This CDR3 comprises 12 residues. Germline CDR1 reads SQVTM; CDR2 reads ANQGSEA. V lost 4 bases and J lost 4, with 10 bases in between. DNA of the CDR3: TGCAGCGTTGCTGGACAGATCACTGAAGCTTTCTTT. It translates to CSVAGQITEAFF.

The rearrangement joins TRBV19 to TRBJ2-7; 10 positions agree with TRBD2. J lost 0 bases, V lost 4 bases, and 0 bases had no gene match. Germline CDR1 is LNHDA and CDR2 is SQIVND (reference sequence). The CDR3 has 14 residues. Written as DNA, the CDR3 is TGTGCCAGTAGTACTAGCGGGAGCTCCTACGAGCAGTACTTC. It encodes CASSTSGSSYEQYF.

CDR3 bases: TGTGCCAGCAGCTTAGGGGAGATGGGGAACATTCAGTACTTC. It specifies CASSLGEMGNIQYF. The gene calls are TRBV7-9 and TRBJ2-4, with D possibly being TRBD2 (5 bases). The CDR3 is 14 amino acids. Germline CDR1 reads SEHNR; CDR2 reads FQNEAQ (reference sequence). The V end was cut by 1 base, the J end by 7 bases, with 11 bases between.

This clonotype turned up a few times. This chain links TRBV20-1 with TRBJ2-5, with D possibly being TRBD2 (6 bases). The germline V gene has CDR1 DFQATT and CDR2 SNEGSKA (reference sequence). With 6 bases removed from V and 2 bases from J, the gap between germline ends came to 22 bases. The CDR3 spans 16 residues. CDR3 sequence reads: CSATPRAERAQETQYF. The CDR3 DNA is TGCAGTGCCACCCCCCGAGCGGAGCGGGCACAAGAGACCCAGTACTTC.

The rearrangement joins TRBV20-1 to TRBJ2-3; D might be TRBD1 (6 bases). V was cut by 0 bases and J by 2 bases, with 12 bases left in between. CDR1 DFQATT and CDR2 SNEGSKA come from the germline V gene (reference sequence). This CDR3 comprises 15 residues. This CDR3 is CSARDAGTPTDTQYF. CDR3 DNA: TGCAGTGCTAGAGACGCCGGGACACCCACAGATACGCAGTATTTT.

This clonotype has only one observation. The chain has TRBV5-1 and TRBJ1-6; 10 nucleotides agree with TRBD1. After removal of 3 bases from V and 1 base from J, the junction contained 4 bases not matched to a gene. The CDR3 totals 17 residues. Germline CDR1 reads SGHRS; CDR2 reads YFSETQ. For the CDR3, the DNA is TGCGCCAGCAGCTACCGGGACAGGGGATCCTATAATTCACCCCTCCACTTT. It specifies CASSYRDRGSYNSPLHF. Based on the CDR3 plus reference TRBV5-1 and TRBJ1-6, the full variable domain is KAGVTQTPRYLIKTRGQQVTLSCSPISGHRSVSWYQQTPGQGLQFLFEYFSETQRNKGNFPGRFSGRQFSNSRSEMNVSTLELGDSALYLCASSYRDRGSYNSPLHFGNGTRLTVT.

This clonotype was counted once. The chain carries TRBV6-1 and TRBJ1-2; a possible D gene is TRBD1 (6 bases). The V gene lost 6 bases and the J gene lost 7 bases, with 21 bases spanning the gap. This CDR3 comprises 15 residues. Germline V gives CDR1 MNHNS, CDR2 SASEGT. The CDR3 reads CASRTDSQGAGGYTF. The CDR3 DNA sequence: TGTGCCAGCAGAACCGACTCACAGGGAGCTGGTGGCTACACCTTC.

Turning to this clonotype: At one of its ends the junction is not consistent with the germline gene, which may arise from a read error. This rearrangement joins TRBV7-7 to TRBJ2-2; no reliable D call. Germline V gene lookup returns CDR1 SSHAT and CDR2 FNYEAQ (reference sequence). The CDR3 covers 14 residues. CDR3 in amino acids: CASSLVSNTGELFF. CDR3 bases: TGTGCTAGCAGCTTAGTCTCGAACACCGGGGAGCTGTTTTTT.

This chain links TRBV6-1 with TRBJ2-3; D is perhaps TRBD1 or TRBD2 (5 bases each). This CDR3 has 15 amino acids. V was clipped by 6 bases and J by 6 bases, with 19 bases between them. Germline CDR1 and CDR2: MNHNS and SASEGT. The CDR3 DNA follows: TGTGCCAGCAGGGGACCCGCATGGCAGCGGGATACGCAGTATTTT. The encoded protein is CASRGPAWQRDTQYF.

This clonotype has just a few counts. The chain combines TRBV11-1 with TRBJ1-5, with D possibly matching TRBD1 (6 bases). Trimming took off 0 bases at V and 7 bases at J, with 13 bases between the two ends. The CDR3 contains 15 residues. Germline CDR1 and CDR2: SGHAT and FQDESV (reference sequence). The CDR3 protein is CASSLAQGGGQPQHF. The CDR3 region has the DNA TGTGCCAGCAGCTTAGCGCAAGGGGGGGGCCAGCCCCAGCATTTT.

The chain uses TRBV19 and TRBJ1-5; D is uncertain. The germline V and J ends were trimmed by 4 bases and 4 bases, with 8 bases remaining between them. Germline V CDR1 and CDR2: LNHDA, SQIVND (reference sequence). This CDR3 contains 13 residues. The CDR3, as DNA: TGTGCCAGTAGTAAGCCATCGAATCAGCCCCAGCATTTT. It codes for CASSKPSNQPQHF.

This CDR3 is CSARVAQGAGELFF. CDR3 nucleotide sequence: TGCAGTGCTAGAGTGGCGCAGGGTGCCGGGGAGCTGTTTTTT. V usage is TRBV20-1 and J usage is TRBJ2-2, with D possibly being TRBD1 (5 bases). The CDR3 covers 14 residues. Per germline, CDR1 DFQATT and CDR2 SNEGSKA (reference sequence). Deletions cut 1 base from V and 6 bases from J, with 12 bases between.

The gene calls are TRBV6-1 and TRBJ1-5; the match to TRBD1 covers 9 bases. J gave up 6 bases and V 6 bases, and 15 bases lay outside the gene matches. CDR1 and CDR2 (germline): MNHNS, SASEGT. This CDR3 is 17 amino acids long. This chain's CDR3 is CASSGTFGTGFVQPQHF. CDR3 DNA sequence: TGTGCCAGCAGCGGTACATTCGGGACAGGGTTCGTTCAGCCCCAGCATTTT.

This CDR3 is CASSLSPGQANSPLHF. The DNA of the CDR3 is TGTGCCAGCAGCTTGAGTCCAGGACAGGCTAATTCACCCCTCCACTTT. The chain links TRBV5-4 to TRBJ1-6; 7 bases agree with TRBD1. V shed 1 base and J 6 bases; nucleotides not matched to a gene: 7. The CDR3 extends over 16 amino acids. CDR1 is SGHNT, CDR2 YYREEE, per germline (reference sequence).

The chain couples TRBV19 to TRBJ2-7; D possibly corresponds to TRBD1 (6 bases). V lost 5 bases, J lost 6 bases, and 17 bases lay in between. CDR1 is LNHDA and CDR2 is SQIVND in the germline V gene (reference sequence). The CDR3 runs to 14 residues. CDR3 DNA: TGTGCCAGTAGTCAGGGACACGGGTCTTTCGAGCAGTACTTC. It translates to CASSQGHGSFEQYF.

The rearrangement links TRBV6-5 to TRBJ2-2; TRBD2 matches at 7 bases. Germline lookup yields CDR1 MNHEY and CDR2 SVGAGI. The CDR3 covers 18 residues. Trimming cost V 2 bases and J 0 bases; bases outside gene matches: 9. Here the CDR3 reads CASSYDEPAGSNTGELFF. In DNA, the CDR3 is TGTGCCAGCAGTTACGATGAACCAGCGGGATCGAACACCGGGGAGCTGTTTTTT.

This rearrangement joins TRBV7-9 to TRBJ1-1; unclear D gene. V shed 3 bases and J shed 0 bases, with 5 bases lying between them. Germline V lookup: CDR1 SEHNR, CDR2 FQNEAQ (reference sequence). The CDR3 totals 13 residues. The CDR3 loop is CASSFVMNTEAFF. In DNA, the CDR3 is TGTGCCAGCAGCTTTGTTATGAACACTGAAGCTTTCTTT.

This clonotype appeared a single time. J is TRBJ2-1 and V is TRBV24-1, with 13 nucleotides matching TRBD2. J lost 6 bases, V lost 4 bases, and 5 bases had no gene match. Germline-derived CDR1 and CDR2 are KGHDR and SFDVKD. This CDR3 spans 16 amino acids. CDR3 sequence reads: CATSDRTSGRANEQFF. The CDR3 nucleotides are TGTGCCACCAGTGACCGCACTAGCGGGAGGGCCAATGAGCAGTTCTTC.

This rearrangement joins TRBV25-1 to TRBJ2-1, with TRBD2 matching 8 bases. From germline, CDR1 is MGHDK and CDR2 SYGVNS. The CDR3 extends over 13 amino acids. The ends lost 3 bases at V and 5 bases at J; junction bases unmatched: 0. CDR3 region: CASSETSDNEQFF. DNA for the CDR3: TGTGCCAGCAGTGAGACTAGCGACAATGAGCAGTTCTTC.

The V and J genes are TRBV7-9 and TRBJ1-1; 7 bases fit TRBD1. The V segment lost 2 bases and the J segment 5 bases; nucleotides outside the gene matches: 8. Germline V gives CDR1 SEHNR, CDR2 FQNEAQ (reference sequence). The CDR3 length is 15 residues. CDR3 sequence: CASSLPPRGGTEAFF. DNA of the CDR3: TGTGCCAGCAGCTTACCGCCCAGGGGGGGGACTGAAGCTTTCTTT.

This clonotype has just a few counts. The chain combines TRBV20-1 with TRBJ1-5, with a tentative D call TRBD1 (5 bases). From germline, CDR1 is DFQATT and CDR2 SNEGSKA (reference sequence). The CDR3 has 14 residues. Trimming pared 1 base from V and 4 bases from J, leaving 11 bases between. The CDR3, as DNA: TGCAGTGCTAGAGTTGCAGGGCAAAATCAGCCCCAGCATTTT. It encodes CSARVAGQNQPQHF.

This chain uses TRBV20-1 with TRBJ2-2; 9 bases match TRBD2. This CDR3 has 15 amino acids. V was clipped by 4 bases and J by 0 bases; unmatched bases: 3. Per the germline V gene, CDR1 is DFQATT and CDR2 is SNEGSKA (reference sequence). The DNA for the CDR3 is TGCAGTGCTACCATAGCGGGGGCGAACACCGGGGAGCTGTTTTTT. This codes for CSATIAGANTGELFF.

In this sample, this clonotype turned up a few times. The chain is built from TRBV20-1 and TRBJ2-2, with 7 bases that match TRBD2. Germline values: CDR1 DFQATT, CDR2 SNEGSKA (reference sequence). J lost 4 bases, V lost 3 bases, and 8 bases had no gene match. The CDR3 extends over 15 amino acids. CDR3 DNA: TGCAGTGCTAGCTTTACCTGGGGGGGCACCGGGGAGCTGTTTTTT. It codes for CSASFTWGGTGELFF.

The chain has TRBV29-1 and TRBJ1-2; the match to TRBD1 covers 8 bases. Germline V gives CDR1 SQVTM, CDR2 ANQGSEA. CDR3 length equals 12 residues. Losses at the gene ends were 7 bases for V and 4 bases for J; bases not matched to a gene: 5. The CDR3 DNA is TGCAGCGCCTTCGGACAGGGCTATGGCTACACCTTC. Translated, it gives CSAFGQGYGYTF. The complete variable domain, with remaining parts taken from reference TRBV29-1 and TRBJ1-2, reads SAVISQKPSRDICQRGTSLTIQCQVDSQVTMMFWYRQQPGQSLTLIATANQGSEATYESGFVIDKFPISRPNLTFSTLTVSNMSPEDSSIYLCSAFGQGYGYTFGSGTRLTVV.